This paragraph covers one TCR beta chain sequence. The junction and the germline gene differ at one end; a read error may be behind it. This sample was taken from a study of shared clonotypes between healthy human individuals. The germline CDR1 and CDR2 sequences are MDHEN and SYDVKM. This CDR3 is 12 amino acids long. Repertoires were generated with immunoSEQ multiplex PCR, while TCRdb's copy carries only in-frame clones and drops some. The top ten hold around 13% of the sample, which has fewer than 650,000 clones, around 78% seen once. The sequencing sample was made of PBMCs. This sequence was found in a middle-aged woman in good health. Some clones in this sample may be carry-over from other donors' samples. V and J are TRBV28 and TRBJ2-2; 7 nucleotides line up with TRBD2. The CDR3 protein is CASSGQPGGLFF. The CDR3 nucleotides read TGTGCCAGCAGTGGTCAGCCGGGGGGGCTGTTTTTT.